This is a list of T cell receptor beta chains from one sample in a study of response to subunit inactivated influenza vaccine. One entry per CDR3 protein, called by TCRdb with MiXCR from the RT-PCR reads. Among about 540,000 distinct CDR3 sequences, around a quarter were seen once, and the ten largest hold 2.8%. These records were also assigned to another study, of T cells expressing NK-cell markers.

The sample was CD4+ T cells sorted from PBMCs, taken less than 13 days after vaccination. These receptors all stem from a man in his forties or fifties who received an inactivated influenza vaccine. The CDR3 runs from the conserved cysteine through the conserved F or W. A D gene is named only where the DNA matches it firmly. Size is stated for part of the rows, as once, few or many counts, or as a class when the clone is expanded.

CDR3 length	V gene	D gene	J gene	clone size	CDR3 protein	CDR3 DNA
19	TRBV11-2	-	TRBJ2-1	-	CASSLLLGSTGRSYNEQFF	TGTGCCAGCAGCTTACTACTGGGGAGCACAGGACGCTCCTACAATGAGCAGTTCTTC
12	TRBV7-2	-	TRBJ2-1	-	CASSPTFNEQFF	TGTGCCAGCAGTCCAACCTTTAATGAGCAGTTCTTC
13	TRBV10-1	TRBD1	TRBJ1-1	-	CASSEKGATEAFF	TGCGCCAGCAGTGAGAAGGGGGCAACTGAAGCTTTCTTT
14	TRBV9	TRBD2	TRBJ2-5	-	CASSAGTSSETQYF	TGTGCCAGCAGCGCGGGGACTAGCTCGGAGACCCAGTACTTC
13	TRBV4-3	-	TRBJ1-4	-	CASSQDLNEKLFF	TGCGCCAGCAGCCAAGATCTTAATGAAAAACTGTTTTTT
15	TRBV3-1	-	TRBJ2-6	-	CASSLYSSGANVLTF	TGTGCCAGCAGCCTCTACAGCTCTGGGGCCAACGTCCTGACTTTC
14	TRBV12-3/TRBV12-4	TRBD2	TRBJ2-3	-	CASSLRGGRGTQYF	TGTGCCAGCAGTTTAAGGGGCGGGAGAGGTACGCAGTATTTT
10	TRBV20-1	-	TRBJ2-1	-	CSAIGNEQFF	TGCAGTGCAATCGGCAATGAGCAGTTCTTC
15	TRBV6-1	-	TRBJ2-3	few	CASTEGPSRPDTQYF	TGTGCCAGCACCGAGGGACCATCTCGCCCAGATACGCAGTATTTT
14	TRBV7-2	-	TRBJ1-1	-	CASSMDGQNTEAFF	TGTGCCAGCAGCATGGACGGACAGAACACTGAAGCTTTCTTT
15	TRBV20-1	TRBD1	TRBJ2-7	few	CSARFHGKGGDEQYF	TGCAGTGCTAGATTCCATGGGAAAGGGGGCGACGAGCAGTACTTC
15	TRBV24-1	TRBD2	TRBJ2-7	few	CATSDSSGGIYEQYF	TGTGCCACCAGTGATTCAAGCGGGGGGATCTACGAGCAGTACTTC
14	TRBV20-1	TRBD1	TRBJ2-7	-	CSARGGTGAYEQYF	TGCAGTGCTAGGGGGGGGACAGGGGCATACGAGCAGTACTTC
15	TRBV20-1	TRBD1	TRBJ2-7	-	CSAHKPGQGFDEQYF	TGCAGTGCTCACAAACCGGGACAGGGATTCGACGAGCAGTACTTC
15	TRBV7-3	-	TRBJ2-2	-	CASSLGGLGTGELFF	TGTGCCAGCAGCTTAGGTGGCCTTGGCACCGGGGAGCTGTTTTTT
14	TRBV5-1	-	TRBJ2-5	-	CASSKSQGWETQYF	TGCGCCAGCAGCAAATCACAGGGATGGGAGACCCAGTACTTC
15	TRBV28	TRBD2	TRBJ2-1	-	CASSLLAGGLDEQFF	TGTGCCAGCAGTCTACTAGCGGGGGGATTGGATGAGCAGTTCTTC
11	TRBV12-3/TRBV12-4	-	TRBJ2-3	many	CASSSQDTQYF	TGTGCCAGCAGTTCTCAAGATACGCAGTATTTT
16	TRBV20-1	TRBD2	TRBJ2-5	few	CSAPPGTSGIRETQYF	TGCAGTGCACCCCCCGGGACTAGCGGGATCCGGGAGACCCAGTACTTC
18	TRBV11-2	TRBD2	TRBJ2-3	few	CASSATQFTGRMADTQYF	TGTGCCAGCAGCGCCACCCAATTCACCGGGAGGATGGCAGATACGCAGTATTTT
17	TRBV19	TRBD1	TRBJ1-2	few	CASSTTSGTGAHYGYTF	TGTGCCAGTAGTACCACCTCCGGGACAGGTGCACACTATGGCTACACCTTC
15	TRBV20-1	TRBD2	TRBJ2-1	-	CSARVASGRQETQFF	TGCAGTGCTAGAGTGGCTAGCGGGAGGCAAGAGACCCAGTTCTTC